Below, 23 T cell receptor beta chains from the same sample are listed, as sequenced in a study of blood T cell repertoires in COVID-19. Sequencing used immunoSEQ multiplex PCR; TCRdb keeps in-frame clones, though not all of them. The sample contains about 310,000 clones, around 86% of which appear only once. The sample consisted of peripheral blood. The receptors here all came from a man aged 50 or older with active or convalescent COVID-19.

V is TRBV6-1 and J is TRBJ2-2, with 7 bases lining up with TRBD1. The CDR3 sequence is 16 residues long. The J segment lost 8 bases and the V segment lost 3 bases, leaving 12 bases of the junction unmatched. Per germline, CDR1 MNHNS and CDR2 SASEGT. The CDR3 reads CASSDRTGSWTGELFF. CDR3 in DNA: TGTGCCAGCAGTGACCGGACAGGCTCGTGGACGGGGGAGCTGTTTTTT.

The DNA of the CDR3 is TGCGCCAGCAGCTTGGGGCGGGCAGGGGATACAGATACGCAGTATTTT. It encodes CASSLGRAGDTDTQYF. J is TRBJ2-3 and V is TRBV5-1, with D possibly matching TRBD1 (6 bases). In germline, CDR1 is SGHRS, CDR2 YFSETQ. The CDR3 runs 16 residues. The germline V and J ends were trimmed by 0 bases and 3 bases, with 14 bases remaining between them. Full variable domain (rest looked up from reference TRBV5-1 and TRBJ2-3): KAGVTQTPRYLIKTRGQQVTLSCSPISGHRSVSWYQQTPGQGLQFLFEYFSETQRNKGNFPGRFSGRQFSNSRSEMNVSTLELGDSALYLCASSLGRAGDTDTQYFGPGTRLTVL.

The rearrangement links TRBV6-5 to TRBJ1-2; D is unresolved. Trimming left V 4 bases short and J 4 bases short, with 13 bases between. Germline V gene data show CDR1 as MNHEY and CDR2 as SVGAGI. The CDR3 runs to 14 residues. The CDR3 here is CASSSGITIYGYTF. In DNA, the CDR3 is TGTGCCAGCAGTTCCGGGATAACAATCTATGGCTACACCTTC.

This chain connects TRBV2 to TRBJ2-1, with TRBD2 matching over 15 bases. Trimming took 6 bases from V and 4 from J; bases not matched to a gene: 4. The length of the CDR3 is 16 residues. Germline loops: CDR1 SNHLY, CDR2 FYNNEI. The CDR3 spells CASSDGLAGGYNEQFF. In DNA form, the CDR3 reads TGTGCCAGCAGCGATGGACTAGCGGGAGGGTACAATGAGCAGTTCTTC.

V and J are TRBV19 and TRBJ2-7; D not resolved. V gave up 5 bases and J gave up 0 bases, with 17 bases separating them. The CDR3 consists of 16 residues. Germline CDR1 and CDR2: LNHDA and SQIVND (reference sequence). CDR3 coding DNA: TGTGCCAGTAGTTCCCCTGGTGGTCCGAGCTCCTACGAGCAGTACTTC. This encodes CASSSPGGPSSYEQYF.

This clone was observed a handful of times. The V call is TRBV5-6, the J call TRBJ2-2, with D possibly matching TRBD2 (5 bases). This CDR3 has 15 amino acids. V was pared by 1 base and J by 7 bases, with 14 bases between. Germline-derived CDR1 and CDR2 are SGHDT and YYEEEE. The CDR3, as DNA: TGTGCCAGCAGCTTGTGGTGGGAGCAAGGCGGGGAGCTGTTTTTT. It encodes CASSLWWEQGGELFF.

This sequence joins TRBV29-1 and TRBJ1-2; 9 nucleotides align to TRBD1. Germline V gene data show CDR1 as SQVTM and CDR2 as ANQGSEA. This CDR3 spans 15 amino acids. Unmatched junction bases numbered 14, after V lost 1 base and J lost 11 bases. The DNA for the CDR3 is TGCAGCGTTGAAGTGCCACAGGGGGCGTCAATGCGGTACACCTTC. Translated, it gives CSVEVPQGASMRYTF.

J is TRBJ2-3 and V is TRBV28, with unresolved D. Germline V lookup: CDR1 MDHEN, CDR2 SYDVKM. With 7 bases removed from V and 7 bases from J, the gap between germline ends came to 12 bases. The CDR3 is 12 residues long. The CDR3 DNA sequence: TGTGCCAGCACGACAAGAGACAATACGCAGTATTTT. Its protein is CASTTRDNTQYF.

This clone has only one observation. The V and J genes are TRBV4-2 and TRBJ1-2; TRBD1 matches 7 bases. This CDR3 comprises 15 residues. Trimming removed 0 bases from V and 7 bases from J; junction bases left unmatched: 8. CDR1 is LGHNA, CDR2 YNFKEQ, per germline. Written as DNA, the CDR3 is TGTGCCAGCAGCCAAGATTTCGGGGACAGACGTGGCTACACCTTC. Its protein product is CASSQDFGDRRGYTF.

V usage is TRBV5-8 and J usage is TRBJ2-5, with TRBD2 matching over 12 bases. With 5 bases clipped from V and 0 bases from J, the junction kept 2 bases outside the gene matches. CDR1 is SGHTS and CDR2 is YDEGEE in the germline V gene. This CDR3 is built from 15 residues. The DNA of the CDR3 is TGTGCCAGCAGTCGGACTAGCGGGGACCAAGAGACCCAGTACTTC. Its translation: CASSRTSGDQETQYF.

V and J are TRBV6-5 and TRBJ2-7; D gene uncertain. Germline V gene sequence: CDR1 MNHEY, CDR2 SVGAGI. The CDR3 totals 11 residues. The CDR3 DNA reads TGTGCTTTGGCAGAAAACTACGAGCAGTACTTC. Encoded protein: CALAENYEQYF.

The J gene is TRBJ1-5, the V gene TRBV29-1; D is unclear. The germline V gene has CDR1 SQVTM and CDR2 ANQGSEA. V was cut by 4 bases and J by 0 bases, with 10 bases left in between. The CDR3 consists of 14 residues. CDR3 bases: TGCAGCGTTGCCATCGGGGATAGCAATCAGCCCCAGCATTTT. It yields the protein CSVAIGDSNQPQHF.

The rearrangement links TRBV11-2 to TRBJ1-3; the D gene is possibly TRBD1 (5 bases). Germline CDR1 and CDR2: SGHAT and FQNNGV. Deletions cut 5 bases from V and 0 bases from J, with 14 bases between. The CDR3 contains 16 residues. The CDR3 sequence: CASSPRQRRSGNTIYF. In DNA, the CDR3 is TGTGCCAGCAGCCCGAGACAGCGACGCTCTGGAAACACCATATATTTT. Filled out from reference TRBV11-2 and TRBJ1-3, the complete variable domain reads EAGVAQSPRYKIIEKRQSVAFWCNPISGHATLYWYQQILGQGPKLLIQFQNNGVVDDSQLPKDRFSAERLKGVDSTLKIQPAKLEDSAVYLCASSPRQRRSGNTIYFGEGSWLTVV.

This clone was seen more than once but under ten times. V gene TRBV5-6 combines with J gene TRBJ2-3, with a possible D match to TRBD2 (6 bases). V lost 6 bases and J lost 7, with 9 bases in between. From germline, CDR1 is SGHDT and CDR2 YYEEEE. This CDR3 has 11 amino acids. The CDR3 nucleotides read TGTGCCAGCATCGCGGGGAATACGCAGTATTTT. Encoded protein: CASIAGNTQYF.

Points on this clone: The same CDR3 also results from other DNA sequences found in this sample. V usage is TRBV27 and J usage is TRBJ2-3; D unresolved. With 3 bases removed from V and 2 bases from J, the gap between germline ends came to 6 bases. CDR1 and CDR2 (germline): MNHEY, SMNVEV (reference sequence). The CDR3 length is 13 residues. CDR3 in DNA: TGTGCCAGCAGTTTGCAGTTCACAGATACGCAGTATTTT. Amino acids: CASSLQFTDTQYF.

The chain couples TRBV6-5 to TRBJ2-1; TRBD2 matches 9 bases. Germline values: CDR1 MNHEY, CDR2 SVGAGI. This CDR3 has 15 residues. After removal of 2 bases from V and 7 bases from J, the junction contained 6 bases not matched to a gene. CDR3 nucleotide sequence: TGTGCCAGCAGTTACGTGGTAGCGGGAGCTAATGAGCAGTTCTTC. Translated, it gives CASSYVVAGANEQFF.

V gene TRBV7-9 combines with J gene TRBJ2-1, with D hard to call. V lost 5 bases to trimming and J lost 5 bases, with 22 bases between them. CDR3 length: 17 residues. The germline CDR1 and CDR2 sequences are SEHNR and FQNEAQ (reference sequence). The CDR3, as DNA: TGTGCCAGCAGCCCGAGTGGAGCGAGCCCAGTCCACAATGAGCAGTTCTTC. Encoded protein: CASSPSGASPVHNEQFF.

CDR3 residues: CAWSTQGGEKLFF. The CDR3 DNA follows: TGTGCCTGGAGTACGCAGGGGGGTGAAAAACTGTTTTTT. The chain combines TRBV30 with TRBJ1-4; TRBD1 aligns across 7 bases. The CDR3 is made up of 13 amino acids. CDR1 and CDR2 from the germline V gene are GTSNPN and SVGIG (reference sequence). V lost 2 bases, J lost 7 bases, and 4 bases stayed unmatched.

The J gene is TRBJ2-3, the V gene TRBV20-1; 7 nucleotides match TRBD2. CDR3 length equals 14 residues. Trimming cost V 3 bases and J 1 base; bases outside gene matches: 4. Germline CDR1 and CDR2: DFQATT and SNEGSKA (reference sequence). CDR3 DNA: TGCAGTGCTAGTCTTGCGGGGGGCACAGATACGCAGTATTTT. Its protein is CSASLAGGTDTQYF.

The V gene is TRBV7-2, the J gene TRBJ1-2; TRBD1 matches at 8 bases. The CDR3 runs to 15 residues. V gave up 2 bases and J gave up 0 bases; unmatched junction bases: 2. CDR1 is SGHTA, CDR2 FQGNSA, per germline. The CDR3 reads CASSLRTGTNYGYTF. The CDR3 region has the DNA TGTGCCAGCAGCTTAAGGACAGGGACTAACTATGGCTACACCTTC.

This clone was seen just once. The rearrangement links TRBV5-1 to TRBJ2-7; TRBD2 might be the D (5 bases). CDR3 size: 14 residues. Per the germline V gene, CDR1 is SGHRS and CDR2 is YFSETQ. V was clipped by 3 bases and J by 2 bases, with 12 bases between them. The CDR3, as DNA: TGCGCCAGCAGCTCCCATTCCGGGACCTACGAGCAGTACTTC. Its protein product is CASSSHSGTYEQYF.

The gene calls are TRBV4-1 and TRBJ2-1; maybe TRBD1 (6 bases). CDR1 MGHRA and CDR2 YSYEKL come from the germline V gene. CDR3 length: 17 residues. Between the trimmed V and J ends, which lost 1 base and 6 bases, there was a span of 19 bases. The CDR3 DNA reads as TGCGCCAGCAGCCAAGCGACAGGTCGCGAGTCTTTCAATGAGCAGTTCTTC. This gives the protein CASSQATGRESFNEQFF.

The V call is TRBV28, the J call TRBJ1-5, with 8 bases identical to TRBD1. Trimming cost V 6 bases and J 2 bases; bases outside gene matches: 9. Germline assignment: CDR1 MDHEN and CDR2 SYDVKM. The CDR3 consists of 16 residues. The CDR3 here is CASSLRQGSGNQPQHF. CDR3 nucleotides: TGTGCCAGCAGCTTAAGACAGGGGAGTGGCAATCAGCCCCAGCATTTT.